The entry below describes one T cell receptor (beta chain). The data derive from a study of T-cell memory formation after mild COVID-19. TCRdb analysed the 5' RACE reads with MiXCR anew, one entry per CDR3 protein. The table lists about 210,000 distinct CDR3 sequences, about 10% of them singletons. There are 12 residues in the CDR3. Looked up from germline, CDR1 is SGHRS and CDR2 is YFSETQ. Trimming left V 5 bases short and J 4 bases short, with 9 bases between. Sequencing was carried out using PBMCs or a T cell subset sorted from them (not recorded which). This TCR was recovered from a man aged 18 to 29 who had mild COVID-19 (a few samples of this study predate the infection). Cell type and time point are not known. The chain couples TRBV5-1 to TRBJ1-1; D remains ambiguous. CDR3 DNA sequence: TGCGCCAGCAGTGGGGAGGGCACTGAAGCTTTCTTT. It specifies CASSGEGTEAFF.